The entry that follows covers one TCR beta chain sequence. Original data processing: Nucleated cell number was recorded as an estimate derived from reference gene primer amplification. Assay used: immunoSEQ multiplex PCR; TCRdb lists only in-frame clones, some missing. Clone size and the V and J calls come from that table; the DNA yielded D and trimming. The sample has tens of thousands of clones; 86% are singletons. This sample is part of a study of blood T cell repertoires in COVID-19. Across the study: Researchers got acute and convalescent COVID-19 samples from the United States, Italy and Spain. Sources were T cells, B-cell-depleted T cells, or PBMCs; the material itself was cDNA or gDNA.

Germline V gives CDR1 MNHEY, CDR2 SMNVEV (reference sequence). J was trimmed by 5 bases and V by 3 bases; bases with no gene match: 12. CDR3 length equals 16 residues. The source material was peripheral blood. This clonotype was sampled from a man aged 45 to 65 with acute or convalescent COVID-19. The chain recombines TRBV27 with TRBJ2-7; the match to TRBD1 covers 8 bases. CDR3 in amino acids: CASSFWGRQGANEQYF. The CDR3 nucleotides are TGTGCCAGCAGTTTCTGGGGGCGGCAGGGGGCTAACGAGCAGTACTTC.